The 9 T cell receptor beta chains presented below share a single source sample, sequenced in a study of T cells after posttransplantation cyclophosphamide. This table comes from immunoSEQ multiplex PCR, and its TCRdb copy is limited to in-frame clones, with some not included. The data show 7,500 to 10,000 clones, 95% to 98% seen once. The naive gate required viable CD3+CD4+ or CD3+CD8+ cells with CCR7+CD45RA+CD45RO-CD95-CD27+CD28+ phenotype. Source material: naive CD4+ T cells sorted from PBMCs. The receptors stem from a woman aged 60-75 years in good health, CMV-negative, and a related stem cell transplant donor.

This chain joins TRBV9 and TRBJ1-2; D gene ambiguous. The CDR3 runs 15 residues. The V gene lost 0 bases and the J gene lost 1 base, with 10 bases spanning the gap. Germline-derived CDR1 and CDR2 are SGDLS and YYNGEE. In DNA, the CDR3 is TGTGCCAGCAGCGTAGGGTCTAGGATTAACTATGGCTACACCTTC. Encoded protein: CASSVGSRINYGYTF.

As for this clone: The junction departs from the called germline gene at one end, perhaps through a read error. This chain joins TRBV7-7 and TRBJ2-1, with 7 bases identical to TRBD2. Per the germline V gene, CDR1 is SSHAT and CDR2 is FNYEAQ (reference sequence). The CDR3 runs to 15 residues. The chain's CDR3 is CASSPLRGAYNEQFF. The CDR3 coding sequence is TGTGCTAGCAGCCCCCTCCGGGGGGCCTACAATGAGCAGTTCTTC.

The J gene is TRBJ1-5, the V gene TRBV6-5, with 9 bases fitting TRBD1. The CDR3 is made up of 14 amino acids. The germline V gene encodes CDR1 MNHEY and CDR2 SVGAGI. V dropped 6 bases and J dropped 2; count of bases not matched to a gene: 2. CDR3 sequence (DNA): TGTGCCAGCAGACGACAGGGGGGCAATCAGCCCCAGCATTTT. This encodes CASRRQGGNQPQHF.

This rearrangement joins TRBV7-2 to TRBJ1-6; 7 bases are shared with TRBD1. The CDR3 has 14 amino acids. Trimming at V came to 4 bases and at J to 9 bases, leaving 6 bases not matched to a gene. CDR1 and CDR2 from the germline V gene are SGHTA and FQGNSA. CDR3 nucleotides: TGTGCCAGCAGCTCCCGACAGGGTGGTTCACCCCTCCACTTT. It encodes CASSSRQGGSPLHF.

The rearrangement links TRBV28 to TRBJ2-3; no definite D call. V gave up 7 bases and J gave up 6 bases, with 8 bases separating them. Germline V lookup: CDR1 MDHEN, CDR2 SYDVKM. The CDR3 runs to 11 residues. The CDR3 reads CASTLLDTQYF. CDR3 in DNA: TGTGCCAGCACCTTATTGGATACGCAGTATTTT.

This chain links TRBV7-9 with TRBJ1-2; D gene ambiguous. The CDR3 extends over 13 amino acids. The V and J ends lost 3 bases and 6 bases respectively, with 11 bases between them. CDR1 and CDR2 from the germline V gene are SEHNR and FQNEAQ (reference sequence). Here the CDR3 DNA reads TGTGCCAGCAGCTTGCGAGGGAGGGATGGCTACACCTTC. Encoded protein: CASSLRGRDGYTF.

The chain couples TRBV5-1 to TRBJ1-1; D is undetermined. From germline, CDR1 is SGHRS and CDR2 YFSETQ. CDR3 length: 12 amino acids. V was cut by 3 bases and J by 7 bases, with 10 bases left in between. CDR3 sequence reads: CASSSGYLEAFF. Written as DNA, the CDR3 is TGCGCCAGCAGCTCGGGATATCTTGAAGCTTTCTTT.

The chain is built from TRBV6-5 and TRBJ1-2; D possibly corresponds to TRBD1 (5 bases). The germline V gene has CDR1 MNHEY and CDR2 SVGAGI. V was trimmed by 5 bases and J by 2 bases, leaving 15 bases between them. This CDR3 is 15 amino acids long. CDR3 nucleotides: TGTGCCAGCAGTGCCTCCAGGGATCGGAACTATGGCTACACCTTC. Translated: CASSASRDRNYGYTF.

V usage is TRBV5-1 and J usage is TRBJ1-1; 8 nucleotides align to TRBD1. Germline CDR1 reads SGHRS; CDR2 reads YFSETQ. The CDR3 has 13 amino acids. V shed 7 bases, J shed 1 base, and the junction held 3 bases outside the gene matches. DNA for the CDR3: TGCGCCAGCCAAGGACAGGGGAACACTGAAGCTTTCTTT. It codes for CASQGQGNTEAFF.